The TCR beta chain under discussion was sequenced for a study of blood T cell repertoires in COVID-19. Study-wide context: From the United States, Italy and Spain came samples of acute and convalescent COVID-19. From T cells, B-cell-depleted T cells, or PBMCs came the material, which was cDNA or gDNA.

The authors' processing: Reference gene primers were amplified, and this amplification served to estimate nucleated cell counts. Profiling relied on immunoSEQ multiplex PCR, and the TCRdb table lists in-frame clones only, not all of them. V and J calls and clone size are given by that table; D and trimming were obtained from the DNA. The profile covers 270,000 or so clones, with approximately 90% appearing a single time and about 4.2% taken by the ten largest. The CDR3 is 13 amino acids. Trimming took 5 bases from V and 4 from J, leaving 11 bases between them. Sequenced input: peripheral blood. This rearrangement joins TRBV12-3 or TRBV12-4 to TRBJ1-2; D perhaps matches TRBD1 (5 bases). The source is a man aged 40-50 years with acute or convalescent COVID-19. The CDR3, as DNA: TGTGCCAGCAGTCCGGGACTGAGCTATGGCTACACCTTC. Its translation is CASSPGLSYGYTF.